This entry lists 13 T cell receptor beta chains sequenced from one sample in a study of OX40 agonist ivuxolimab in advanced cancers. Clones were sequenced by immunoSEQ multiplex PCR, and TCRdb holds only the in-frame ones, with some missing. This table has 20,000 to 30,000 clones, 80% to 90% appearing once. The sample in question was CD4+ or CD8+ T cells sorted from blood, obtained in a trial of the OX40 agonist ivuxolimab. The receptors originated from an adult with an advanced solid tumor such as melanoma, head and neck, liver or kidney cancer.

This clone has just a few counts. The rearrangement uses TRBV30 and TRBJ2-6; 7 bases align to TRBD2. The CDR3 is 17 residues long. Germline V gene lookup returns CDR1 GTSNPN and CDR2 SVGIG (reference sequence). V lost 7 bases, J lost 0 bases, and 12 bases stayed unmatched. In DNA form, the CDR3 reads TGTGCCTTTCCAAGGAACCCGGGGGGCTCTGGGGCCAACGTCCTGACTTTC. This sequence encodes CAFPRNPGGSGANVLTF.

The chain couples TRBV6-1 to TRBJ1-5; D is uncertain. The V end lost 5 bases, the J end lost 0 bases, and 11 bases lay between the germline ends. Looked up from germline, CDR1 is MNHNS and CDR2 is SASEGT. The CDR3 runs to 15 residues. This CDR3 is CASSSGRVSNQPQHF. The CDR3 nucleotides read TGTGCCAGCAGTTCTGGACGGGTTAGCAATCAGCCCCAGCATTTT.

The chain uses TRBV10-3 and TRBJ2-3; 9 bases are shared with TRBD2. This CDR3 has 14 amino acids. Trimming at V came to 8 bases and at J to 7 bases, leaving 10 bases not matched to a gene. Germline CDR1 is ENHRY and CDR2 is SYGVKD. The CDR3 reads CAIQPAGGRNTQYF. CDR3 nucleotide sequence: TGTGCCATCCAACCAGCGGGGGGCAGGAATACGCAGTATTTT.

The chain is built from TRBV11-2 and TRBJ2-7; the match to TRBD2 covers 9 bases. The CDR3 is 15 amino acids. V gave up 4 bases and J gave up 5 bases; unmatched junction bases: 9. Germline V gene lookup returns CDR1 SGHAT and CDR2 FQNNGV. The CDR3 region is CASSSTSGSFDEQYF. CDR3 sequence (DNA): TGTGCCAGCAGCTCAACTAGCGGGTCTTTTGACGAGCAGTACTTC.

The chain combines TRBV11-2 with TRBJ2-4; D possibly uses TRBD1 or TRBD2 (5 bases each). The V and J ends lost 1 base and 0 bases respectively, with 19 bases between them. Germline CDR1 reads SGHAT; CDR2 reads FQNNGV. The CDR3 runs to 19 residues. CDR3 in DNA: TGTGCCAGCAGCTTAGGAGGGGCCGGCAGCTTACTAGCCAAAAACATTCAGTACTTC. Translating gives CASSLGGAGSLLAKNIQYF.

The V gene is TRBV5-1, the J gene TRBJ2-3; 9 bases are shared with TRBD1. Germline values: CDR1 SGHRS, CDR2 YFSETQ. Trimming cost V 2 bases and J 5 bases; bases outside gene matches: 6. This CDR3 is built from 15 residues. This chain's CDR3 is CASSLLQGAQDTQYF. CDR3 sequence (DNA): TGCGCCAGCAGCTTACTACAGGGGGCTCAAGATACGCAGTATTTT.

The rearrangement links TRBV6-6 to TRBJ1-1; the D gene is possibly TRBD1 (5 bases). Looked up from germline, CDR1 is MNHNY and CDR2 is SVGAGI (reference sequence). The V and J ends lost 2 bases and 1 base respectively, with 8 bases between them. This CDR3 comprises 14 residues. The CDR3 protein is CASSYGTGNTEAFF. The CDR3 nucleotides are TGTGCCAGCAGTTACGGGACGGGGAACACTGAAGCTTTCTTT.

This chain uses TRBV11-3 with TRBJ2-5; no clear D gene. Per the germline V gene, CDR1 is SGHNT and CDR2 is YENEEA. Trimming removed 1 base at V and 1 base at J, with 13 bases between. The CDR3 extends over 16 amino acids. The CDR3 region is CASSLVVYNSQETQYF. DNA for the CDR3: TGTGCCAGCAGCTTAGTCGTCTACAACAGCCAAGAGACCCAGTACTTC. The entire variable domain, with the rest obtained from reference TRBV11-3 and TRBJ2-5, is as follows: EAGVVQSPRYKIIEKKQPVAFWCNPISGHNTLYWYLQNLGQGPELLIRYENEEAVDDSQLPKDRFSAERLKGVDSTLKIQPAELGDSAVYLCASSLVVYNSQETQYFGPGTRLLVL.

This chain links TRBV19 with TRBJ2-7; D uncertain. Trimming stripped 2 bases from V and 6 bases from J, with 11 bases between. This CDR3 region has 13 residues. In germline, CDR1 is LNHDA, CDR2 SQIVND (reference sequence). CDR3 amino acids: CASSISRTGEQYF. The CDR3, as DNA: TGTGCCAGTAGTATATCCCGGACGGGCGAGCAGTACTTC.

J is TRBJ2-5 and V is TRBV5-1, with D possibly matching TRBD2 (5 bases). The V end lost 0 bases, the J end lost 0 bases, and 9 bases lay between the germline ends. In germline, CDR1 is SGHRS, CDR2 YFSETQ. The CDR3 totals 15 residues. The chain's CDR3 is CASSLGTGYQETQYF. Written as DNA, the CDR3 is TGCGCCAGCAGCTTGGGGACGGGGTACCAAGAGACCCAGTACTTC.

The count of this clone is one. The rearrangement links TRBV30 to TRBJ2-2; TRBD2 matches at 11 bases. Germline V lookup: CDR1 GTSNPN, CDR2 SVGIG (reference sequence). The CDR3 has 15 amino acids. Germline trimming cut 2 bases from V and 6 bases from J; bases unmatched to any gene: 5. This chain's CDR3 is CAWSTSGSVAGELFF. The CDR3 DNA follows: TGTGCCTGGAGTACTAGCGGGAGTGTTGCCGGGGAGCTGTTTTTT.

This sequence joins TRBV28 and TRBJ1-4; TRBD1 matches 10 bases. The CDR3 has 13 amino acids. CDR1 MDHEN and CDR2 SYDVKM come from the germline V gene. Written as DNA, the CDR3 is TGTGTGGTCCGGGACAGGGGAACTGAAAAACTGTTTTTT. This codes for CVVRDRGTEKLFF.

The rearrangement uses TRBV30 and TRBJ2-7; D unclear. The CDR3 covers 12 residues. The germline CDR1 and CDR2 sequences are GTSNPN and SVGIG (reference sequence). V lost 1 base, J lost 3 bases, and 7 bases lay in between. The CDR3 nucleotides read TGTGCCTGGAGTGCGTGGGGCTACGAGCAGTACTTC. It yields the protein CAWSAWGYEQYF.